A single sample is the source of the 25 T cell receptor beta chains below, sequenced in a study of T cell changes during pregnancy in multiple sclerosis. The repertoire was sequenced with immunoSEQ multiplex PCR; TCRdb's copy has only in-frame clones and lacks some. Of about 73,000 clones listed, approximately 87% were seen once; the top ten hold over 7.5%. The sample consisted of peripheral blood, taken after pregnancy. The receptor source for this set is a female donor in good health, enrolled as a control in a pregnancy study.

The chain employs TRBV27 and TRBJ2-1; 9 bases agree with TRBD2. Germline CDR1 is MNHEY and CDR2 is SMNVEV (reference sequence). The ends lost 6 bases at V and 4 bases at J; junction bases unmatched: 10. The CDR3 spans 16 residues. The CDR3 loop is CASRSLGSGGYNEQFF. The CDR3 DNA reads as TGTGCCAGCAGATCCTTGGGGAGCGGGGGGTACAATGAGCAGTTCTTC.

The chain carries TRBV6-5 and TRBJ2-7, with 10 bases that match TRBD1. This CDR3 is built from 14 residues. Germline CDR1 reads MNHEY; CDR2 reads SVGAGI. The V segment lost 6 bases and the J segment 2 bases; nucleotides outside the gene matches: 4. The CDR3 DNA reads TGTGCCAGCAGCGGGACAGGGGACACCTACGAGCAGTACTTC. It translates to CASSGTGDTYEQYF.

The rearrangement links TRBV2 to TRBJ2-5, with TRBD1 matching 9 bases. This CDR3 has 14 residues. In germline, CDR1 is SNHLY, CDR2 FYNNEI. The J segment lost 5 bases and the V segment lost 7 bases, leaving 8 bases of the junction unmatched. The CDR3 bases are TGTGCCAGCACCTTACAGGGGGCGGGGGAGACCCAGTACTTC. It is translated as CASTLQGAGETQYF.

The chain uses TRBV28 and TRBJ2-7, with D possibly being TRBD2 (5 bases). Germline V CDR1 and CDR2: MDHEN, SYDVKM. Trimming pared 3 bases from V and 3 bases from J, leaving 15 bases between. The CDR3 is 15 amino acids. DNA for the CDR3: TGTGCCAGCAGTTTTCTGCGAGGACTTCACTACGAGCAGTACTTC. This sequence encodes CASSFLRGLHYEQYF.

The table lists this clone with a count of one. The V call is TRBV18, the J call TRBJ2-7, with D tentatively TRBD1 (5 bases). CDR1 KGHSH and CDR2 LQKENI come from the germline V gene. Trimming removed 2 bases at V and 0 bases at J, with 11 bases between. CDR3 size: 15 residues. The CDR3 DNA sequence: TGTGCCAGCTCACCAATACAGGCGATCTCCTACGAGCAGTACTTC. Encoded protein: CASSPIQAISYEQYF.

J is TRBJ2-5 and V is TRBV9, with D hard to call. Between the trimmed V and J ends, which lost 3 bases and 3 bases, there was a span of 3 bases. CDR3 length: 11 amino acids. The germline CDR1 and CDR2 sequences are SGDLS and YYNGEE. The CDR3 loop is CASSAEETQYF. The DNA of the CDR3 is TGTGCCAGCAGCGCTGAAGAGACCCAGTACTTC.

The chain recombines TRBV27 with TRBJ1-2; the D gene is possibly TRBD1 (6 bases). The CDR3 covers 14 residues. Germline CDR1 MNHEY, CDR2 SMNVEV (reference sequence). The V gene lost 4 bases and the J gene lost 6 bases, with 15 bases spanning the gap. CDR3 DNA: TGTGCCAGCAGTTCAGGACAGAAGTTCAATGGCTACACCTTC. This codes for CASSSGQKFNGYTF.

The rearrangement uses TRBV19 and TRBJ2-7, with 9 bases lining up with TRBD2. The germline V gene has CDR1 LNHDA and CDR2 SQIVND (reference sequence). The CDR3 is 16 residues long. The trim removed 5 bases at V and 6 bases at J, leaving 14 bases unmatched. The CDR3 here is CASSPQTTGTSREQYF. CDR3 DNA sequence: TGTGCCAGTAGTCCCCAGACAACCGGGACTAGCCGCGAGCAGTACTTC. Full variable domain (missing parts from reference TRBV19 and TRBJ2-7): DGGITQSPKYLFRKEGQNVTLSCEQNLNHDAMYWYRQDPGQGLRLIYYSQIVNDFQKGDIAEGYSVSREKKESFPLTVTSAQKNPTAFYLCASSPQTTGTSREQYFGPGTRLTVT.

This chain joins TRBV7-2 and TRBJ1-2; perhaps TRBD1 as D (5 bases). V was trimmed by 7 bases and J by 7 bases, leaving 22 bases between them. Looked up from germline, CDR1 is SGHTA and CDR2 is FQGNSA. This CDR3 contains 15 residues. In nucleotides, the CDR3 is TGTGCCAGCACCACCCTGTCGGTAATAAGGGGTGGCTACACCTTC. Encoded protein: CASTTLSVIRGGYTF.

V usage is TRBV27 and J usage is TRBJ2-1; 9 positions agree with TRBD1. With 3 bases clipped from V and 2 bases from J, the junction kept 11 bases outside the gene matches. This CDR3 is 18 amino acids long. Germline V gene sequence: CDR1 MNHEY, CDR2 SMNVEV (reference sequence). The DNA for the CDR3 is TGTGCCAGCAGTTTTACACCGGGACAGGGTGCTACCTACAATGAGCAGTTCTTC. Its protein product is CASSFTPGQGATYNEQFF.

V usage is TRBV15 and J usage is TRBJ2-7; the match to TRBD1 covers 7 bases. The germline gives CDR1 LNHNV, CDR2 YYDKDF (reference sequence). With V trimmed by 9 bases and J by 7 bases, 6 bases remained unmatched. CDR3 length: 11 residues. CDR3 bases: TGTGCCACAGGACAGGAAGGAGAGCAGTACTTC. Translating gives CATGQEGEQYF.

The CDR3 loop is CASSLSGGVNTGELFF. For the CDR3, the DNA is TGCGCCAGCAGCCTTAGCGGGGGGGTTAACACCGGGGAGCTGTTTTTT. V and J are TRBV10-2 and TRBJ2-2; 11 bases fit TRBD2. The germline V gene has CDR1 WSHSY and CDR2 SAAADI. The CDR3 has 16 residues. Trimming at V came to 6 bases and at J to 2 bases, leaving 5 bases not matched to a gene.

This clone was seen just once. This chain uses TRBV27 with TRBJ2-7, with TRBD2 identical over 7 bases. This CDR3 region has 16 residues. Trimming removed 4 bases from V and 5 bases from J; junction bases left unmatched: 14. Germline V lookup: CDR1 MNHEY, CDR2 SMNVEV (reference sequence). The CDR3 region is CASSYRGEHLGHEQYF. CDR3 bases: TGTGCCAGCAGTTATCGGGGGGAGCATCTTGGCCACGAGCAGTACTTC.

The rearrangement joins TRBV6-4 to TRBJ1-1; 9 bases align to TRBD1. This CDR3 is built from 14 residues. V gave up 6 bases and J gave up 1 base; unmatched junction bases: 3. Germline V gene sequence: CDR1 MRHNA, CDR2 SNTAGT. The CDR3, as DNA: TGTGCCAGCAGCCCGGGACAGGGGAACACTGAAGCTTTCTTT. Encoded protein: CASSPGQGNTEAFF.

This chain connects TRBV4-3 to TRBJ2-2; 7 positions match TRBD1. The germline V gene has CDR1 LGHNA and CDR2 YSLEER. CDR3 length equals 16 residues. V gave up 4 bases and J gave up 1 base; unmatched junction bases: 6. The DNA of the CDR3 is TGCGCCAGCAGCCCATTTAGGACAGGGAACACCGGGGAGCTGTTTTTT. Residues: CASSPFRTGNTGELFF.

This clone was seen only once. The V call is TRBV6-5, the J call TRBJ2-3; D possibly corresponds to TRBD1 (5 bases). The CDR3 runs to 15 residues. V was cut by 2 bases and J by 2 bases, with 11 bases left in between. Germline V CDR1 and CDR2: MNHEY, SVGAGI. The DNA of the CDR3 is TGTGCCAGCAGTTACGGCACAGGTCACACAGATACGCAGTATTTT. Amino acid sequence: CASSYGTGHTDTQYF.

The chain is built from TRBV7-8 and TRBJ1-5; 8 bases agree with TRBD1. Germline values: CDR1 SGHVS, CDR2 FQNEAQ. V shed 5 bases and J 2 bases; nucleotides not matched to a gene: 5. This CDR3 is built from 15 residues. The CDR3 DNA follows: TGTGCCAGCAGCCAAGGACAGGGTGGCAATCAGCCCCAGCATTTT. As protein: CASSQGQGGNQPQHF. The full variable domain, in which reference TRBV7-8 and TRBJ1-5 provide the parts outside the CDR3, is GAGVSQSPRYKVAKRGQDVALRCDPISGHVSLFWYQQALGQGPEFLTYFQNEAQLDKSGLPSDRFFAERPEGSVSTLKIQRTQQEDSAVYLCASSQGQGGNQPQHFGDGTRLSIL.

The chain has TRBV11-3 and TRBJ2-1; 10 positions match TRBD1. The V gene's germline CDR1 is SGHNT and CDR2 YENEEA. J lost 5 bases, V lost 1 base, and 2 bases had no gene match. The CDR3 runs to 15 residues. This CDR3 reads CASSLGQGADNEQFF. CDR3 DNA sequence: TGTGCCAGCAGCTTAGGACAGGGGGCTGACAATGAGCAGTTCTTC.

This chain connects TRBV27 to TRBJ1-5; 10 bases fit TRBD1. CDR1 and CDR2 from the germline V gene are MNHEY and SMNVEV (reference sequence). The CDR3 has 17 residues. V shed 6 bases and J 0 bases; nucleotides not matched to a gene: 8. The CDR3 coding sequence is TGTGCCAGCAGCTCCGGGACAGGGGACTATAGCAATCAGCCCCAGCATTTT. Its translation: CASSSGTGDYSNQPQHF.

This chain uses TRBV15 with TRBJ2-4, with 8 bases matching TRBD1. The V segment lost 5 bases and the J segment 9 bases; nucleotides outside the gene matches: 12. Germline V gives CDR1 LNHNV, CDR2 YYDKDF (reference sequence). The CDR3 is 15 amino acids. CDR3 region: CATSAMGQEGAIQYF. CDR3 DNA sequence: TGTGCCACCAGCGCCATGGGACAGGAGGGGGCCATTCAGTACTTC.

V and J are TRBV6-1 and TRBJ2-1, with a tentative D call TRBD1 (6 bases). This CDR3 has 14 amino acids. The V end was cut by 2 bases, the J end by 5 bases, with 10 bases between. Germline V gene sequence: CDR1 MNHNS, CDR2 SASEGT. The CDR3 region is CASSEYQGNNEQFF. The CDR3 region has the DNA TGTGCCAGCAGTGAATATCAGGGGAACAATGAGCAGTTCTTC.

V and J are TRBV7-2 and TRBJ2-3, with a weak D call TRBD1 (5 bases). The CDR3 runs to 14 residues. CDR1 SGHTA and CDR2 FQGNSA come from the germline V gene. Trimming stripped 5 bases from V and 2 bases from J, with 11 bases between. This CDR3 reads CASSRLGLTDTQYF. The CDR3 DNA is TGTGCCAGCAGCCGGCTGGGGCTCACAGATACGCAGTATTTT. Complete variable domain (other parts from reference TRBV7-2 and TRBJ2-3): GAGVSQSPSNKVTEKGKDVELRCDPISGHTALYWYRQSLGQGLEFLIYFQGNSAPDKSGLPSDRFSAERTGGSVSTLTIQRTQQEDSAVYLCASSRLGLTDTQYFGPGTRLTVL.

The gene calls are TRBV6-5 and TRBJ2-5, with TRBD1 identical over 8 bases. J lost 4 bases, V lost 10 bases, and 8 bases had no gene match. Germline V gene data show CDR1 as MNHEY and CDR2 as SVGAGI. The CDR3 is made up of 13 amino acids. The CDR3 sequence is CATPGDRGETQYF. The CDR3 nucleotides read TGTGCCACCCCCGGTGACAGGGGAGAGACCCAGTACTTC.

This clone appeared a few times. V is TRBV30 and J is TRBJ2-1, with 15 bases identical to TRBD2. The CDR3 extends over 16 amino acids. V dropped 3 bases and J dropped 8; count of bases not matched to a gene: 8. Germline lookup yields CDR1 GTSNPN and CDR2 SVGIG (reference sequence). The CDR3 coding sequence is TGTGCCTGGAGCGGGACTAGCGGGAGGCCAGGCCATGAGCAGTTCTTC. As protein: CAWSGTSGRPGHEQFF.

This clone was counted a few times. Other DNA sequences within the sample encode an identical CDR3. The rearrangement uses TRBV7-2 and TRBJ1-1, with D possibly being TRBD1 (5 bases). V dropped 1 base and J dropped 1 base, with 7 bases sitting between them. CDR1 SGHTA and CDR2 FQGNSA come from the germline V gene. The CDR3 sequence is 14 residues long. This CDR3 is CASSLGGGNTEAFF. The CDR3 nucleotides are TGTGCCAGCAGCTTAGGGGGGGGGAACACTGAAGCTTTCTTT.